A selection of T cell receptor beta chains follows, all from one sample in a study of T cell repertoires in aging, cancer and after chemotherapy. TCRdb reanalysed the multiplex PCR reads using MiXCR and keeps one entry per CDR3 protein. The sample yields about 2,500 distinct CDR3 sequences, roughly 28% seen once. The sequencing sample was made of blood. The receptors derive from a human donor in good health. Both conserved end residues are part of each CDR3. The order of the fields is CDR3 DNA, CDR3 protein, J gene, D gene, clone size, V gene. The D gene is left open where the match is weak. Rows give clone size only sometimes, using once, few, many, or a class for an expanded clone.

cdr3_nt: TGCGCCAGCAGCCCCATCGACAGTGCCTACGAGCAGTACTTC; cdr3_aa: CASSPIDSAYEQYF; j_call: TRBJ2-7; d_call: .; clone_size: medium-sized; v_call: TRBV5-1
cdr3_nt: TGTGCCAGCAGCTTAGTAGGGGGTGGCTCACCCCTCCACTTT; cdr3_aa: CASSLVGGGSPLHF; j_call: TRBJ1-6; d_call: .; clone_size: medium-sized; v_call: TRBV7-3
cdr3_nt: TGTGCCAGCAGTGCCGGACAGGGGAATTACTATGGCTACACCTTC; cdr3_aa: CASSAGQGNYYGYTF; j_call: TRBJ1-2; d_call: TRBD1; clone_size: medium-sized; v_call: TRBV7-2
cdr3_nt: TGTGCCAGCAGCCGACTTAGCGAGACCCAGTACTTC; cdr3_aa: CASSRLSETQYF; j_call: TRBJ2-5; d_call: .; clone_size: medium-sized; v_call: TRBV6-2/TRBV6-3
cdr3_nt: TGTGCCAGCAGTGAAGTGGCAGGGGGCAATGAAAAACTGTTTTTT; cdr3_aa: CASSEVAGGNEKLFF; j_call: TRBJ1-4; d_call: TRBD1; clone_size: large; v_call: TRBV6-1
cdr3_nt: TGTGCCAGCAGTGGCGGCAGCTCCTATAATTCACCCCTCCACTTT; cdr3_aa: CASSGGSSYNSPLHF; j_call: TRBJ1-6; d_call: .; clone_size: large; v_call: TRBV6-1
cdr3_nt: TGTGCCAGCAGTCTCAGACTAGCGAATGAGCAGTTCTTC; cdr3_aa: CASSLRLANEQFF; j_call: TRBJ2-1; d_call: TRBD2; clone_size: medium-sized; v_call: TRBV12-3/TRBV12-4
cdr3_nt: TGTGCCAGCAGCCCGATAGCGGGGGTGTCAGATACGCAGTATTTT; cdr3_aa: CASSPIAGVSDTQYF; j_call: TRBJ2-3; d_call: TRBD2; clone_size: medium-sized; v_call: TRBV5-4
cdr3_nt: TGCAGTGCTAGTTTCATGTCTAGCGGGGGGCGGAATACGCAGTATTTT; cdr3_aa: CSASFMSSGGRNTQYF; j_call: TRBJ2-3; d_call: TRBD2; clone_size: .; v_call: TRBV20-1
cdr3_nt: TGTGCCACCAGCAGAGATGACCTCCCCCACTATGGCTACACCTTC; cdr3_aa: CATSRDDLPHYGYTF; j_call: TRBJ1-2; d_call: .; clone_size: .; v_call: TRBV15
cdr3_nt: TGTGCCAGCAGCTTAGGAGGTTCTTATGGCTACACCTTC; cdr3_aa: CASSLGGSYGYTF; j_call: TRBJ1-2; d_call: .; clone_size: medium-sized; v_call: TRBV11-2
cdr3_nt: TGTGCCAGCAGCTCCCCTTGGGGGCGTGAGACCCAGTACTTC; cdr3_aa: CASSSPWGRETQYF; j_call: TRBJ2-5; d_call: .; clone_size: medium-sized; v_call: TRBV7-2
cdr3_nt: TGTGCCAGCAGCTTGGACCCCTCGGTTAGCCAGGCGGGACGCGGCCACACCTTC; cdr3_aa: CASSLDPSVSQAGRGHTF; j_call: TRBJ1-2; d_call: .; clone_size: .; v_call: TRBV5-4
cdr3_nt: TGTGCCAGTAGTGCGAACTGGGACAGGGGAGGGAACGAGCAGTACTTC; cdr3_aa: CASSANWDRGGNEQYF; j_call: TRBJ2-7; d_call: TRBD1; clone_size: medium-sized; v_call: TRBV19
cdr3_nt: TGTGCCACCAGCTATAGCAATGAGCAGTTCTTC; cdr3_aa: CATSYSNEQFF; j_call: TRBJ2-1; d_call: .; clone_size: medium-sized; v_call: TRBV15
cdr3_nt: TGTGCCAGCAGCGAGACGGCGGGGGGCCGGGGCGACGAGCAGTACTTC; cdr3_aa: CASSETAGGRGDEQYF; j_call: TRBJ2-7; d_call: TRBD2; clone_size: .; v_call: TRBV11-2
cdr3_nt: TGTGCCAGCAGTTACCGGCAGTGGTACGAGCAGTACTTC; cdr3_aa: CASSYRQWYEQYF; j_call: TRBJ2-7; d_call: .; clone_size: medium-sized; v_call: TRBV6-2/TRBV6-3
cdr3_nt: TGTGCCAGCAGCTTAAGGGTCGATGAGCAGTTCTTC; cdr3_aa: CASSLRVDEQFF; j_call: TRBJ2-1; d_call: .; clone_size: medium-sized; v_call: TRBV11-2
cdr3_nt: TGTGCCAGCAGCTTAGGAGCCATGGCTGGGGAGCTGTTTTTT; cdr3_aa: CASSLGAMAGELFF; j_call: TRBJ2-2; d_call: .; clone_size: .; v_call: TRBV7-9
cdr3_nt: TGTGCCATCAGTGAGCCGCTCGGGGGGGGGGACAGGGGAAGGGCTGAAGCTTTCTTT; cdr3_aa: CAISEPLGGGDRGRAEAFF; j_call: TRBJ1-1; d_call: TRBD1; clone_size: few; v_call: TRBV10-3
cdr3_nt: TGTGCCAGCAGTGAGGGACAGTCGAACACCGGGGAGCTGTTTTTT; cdr3_aa: CASSEGQSNTGELFF; j_call: TRBJ2-2; d_call: TRBD1; clone_size: medium-sized; v_call: TRBV6-4
cdr3_nt: TGTGCCAGCAGCGGACCCGACAGGGGAAGGGCCGGGGAGCTGTTTTTT; cdr3_aa: CASSGPDRGRAGELFF; j_call: TRBJ2-2; d_call: TRBD1; clone_size: few; v_call: TRBV7-9
cdr3_nt: TGTGCCAGCAGCTCGAAACTAAGAGGAGAGCAGTTCTTC; cdr3_aa: CASSSKLRGEQFF; j_call: TRBJ2-1; d_call: .; clone_size: .; v_call: TRBV7-3
cdr3_nt: TGTGCCAGCAGTTCCCTTTGGACAGTCAGCACAGATACGCAGTATTTT; cdr3_aa: CASSSLWTVSTDTQYF; j_call: TRBJ2-3; d_call: .; clone_size: .; v_call: TRBV6-5
cdr3_nt: TGTGCCAGCAGCCAAACATCCTGGACCTATGGCTACACCTTC; cdr3_aa: CASSQTSWTYGYTF; j_call: TRBJ1-2; d_call: .; clone_size: .; v_call: TRBV14
cdr3_nt: TGTGCCAGCAGTCAGGACAGCAAACTCTACGAGCAGTACTTC; cdr3_aa: CASSQDSKLYEQYF; j_call: TRBJ2-7; d_call: .; clone_size: medium-sized; v_call: TRBV2
cdr3_nt: TGTGCCAGCAGTTCCCCCGGGACTAGGAACGGCCCAGATACGCAGTATTTT; cdr3_aa: CASSSPGTRNGPDTQYF; j_call: TRBJ2-3; d_call: TRBD2; clone_size: medium-sized; v_call: TRBV27
cdr3_nt: TGCAGCGTTGAAGTCCCGAGCGGGGGGTGGAATGAGCAGTTCTTC; cdr3_aa: CSVEVPSGGWNEQFF; j_call: TRBJ2-1; d_call: TRBD2; clone_size: large; v_call: TRBV29-1
cdr3_nt: TGTGCCAGCAGCTTAGAGGGGGAAGCTTTCTTT; cdr3_aa: CASSLEGEAFF; j_call: TRBJ1-1; d_call: .; clone_size: .; v_call: TRBV7-2
cdr3_nt: TGTGCCAGCAGCATGATCCTTCTAGCGGGGAGAGAAAATGAGCAGTTCTTC; cdr3_aa: CASSMILLAGRENEQFF; j_call: TRBJ2-1; d_call: TRBD2; clone_size: medium-sized; v_call: TRBV12-3/TRBV12-4
cdr3_nt: TGTGCCAGCAGTCTGGGGGCTAGCGGGGGGGCCGTCGGGGAGCTGTTTTTT; cdr3_aa: CASSLGASGGAVGELFF; j_call: TRBJ2-2; d_call: TRBD2; clone_size: .; v_call: TRBV28
cdr3_nt: TGTGCCAGCCTTAGGGGGGGGGATCAATACGAGCAGTACTTC; cdr3_aa: CASLRGGDQYEQYF; j_call: TRBJ2-7; d_call: .; clone_size: medium-sized; v_call: TRBV6-6
cdr3_nt: TGTGCCAGCAGCTACATCCTAGCGGGGGGGCTCTATGAGCAGTTCTTC; cdr3_aa: CASSYILAGGLYEQFF; j_call: TRBJ2-1; d_call: TRBD2; clone_size: few; v_call: TRBV9
cdr3_nt: TGTGCCAGCAGCAATGACGGGGTCGGGGAGCTGTTTTTT; cdr3_aa: CASSNDGVGELFF; j_call: TRBJ2-2; d_call: .; clone_size: medium-sized; v_call: TRBV6-2/TRBV6-3
cdr3_nt: TGTGCCAGCAGCTTGGGGCCCCAGGGTAATGAAAAACTGTTTTTT; cdr3_aa: CASSLGPQGNEKLFF; j_call: TRBJ1-4; d_call: .; clone_size: medium-sized; v_call: TRBV5-4
cdr3_nt: TGTGCCAGCAGCTTGGGGATAGGGGAGGGTACGCAGTATTTT; cdr3_aa: CASSLGIGEGTQYF; j_call: TRBJ2-3; d_call: TRBD2; clone_size: .; v_call: TRBV7-9
cdr3_nt: TGTGCCAGCAGTTCGAGGACTAGCGGGGGGGTGGGAGAGACCCAGTACTTC; cdr3_aa: CASSSRTSGGVGETQYF; j_call: TRBJ2-5; d_call: TRBD2; clone_size: once; v_call: TRBV7-2
cdr3_nt: TGCGCCAGCAGCCCCGGGACTAGCGGACCCTACGAGCAGTACTTC; cdr3_aa: CASSPGTSGPYEQYF; j_call: TRBJ2-7; d_call: TRBD2; clone_size: large; v_call: TRBV4-3
cdr3_nt: TGTGCCAGCACCCCCTCCCGGTCTAGCACAGATACGCAGTATTTT; cdr3_aa: CASTPSRSSTDTQYF; j_call: TRBJ2-3; d_call: .; clone_size: .; v_call: TRBV12-3/TRBV12-4
cdr3_nt: TGTGCCAGCAGCCAAGATCATAGCAGGGGGACTTGGCCCCTCCACTTT; cdr3_aa: CASSQDHSRGTWPLHF; j_call: TRBJ1-6; d_call: TRBD1; clone_size: .; v_call: TRBV7-2
cdr3_nt: TGTGCCAGTAGGACAGGGGGCTTGGGGACCCAGTACTTC; cdr3_aa: CASRTGGLGTQYF; j_call: TRBJ2-5; d_call: TRBD1; clone_size: .; v_call: TRBV19
cdr3_nt: TGTGCCAGCACCCCCGGGGACGGAGGATACGAGCAGTACTTC; cdr3_aa: CASTPGDGGYEQYF; j_call: TRBJ2-7; d_call: .; clone_size: large; v_call: TRBV27
cdr3_nt: TGTGCGTCCGGAGGGGCCTCTGGAAACACCATATATTTT; cdr3_aa: CASGGASGNTIYF; j_call: TRBJ1-3; d_call: .; clone_size: large; v_call: TRBV19
cdr3_nt: TGTGCCTGGACTCAGGGGTCCACTGAAGCTTTCTTT; cdr3_aa: CAWTQGSTEAFF; j_call: TRBJ1-1; d_call: .; clone_size: medium-sized; v_call: TRBV30
cdr3_nt: TGTGCCAGCAGCTACGGGACCCCCCTCGCCCTGCAGTACTTC; cdr3_aa: CASSYGTPLALQYF; j_call: TRBJ2-7; d_call: .; clone_size: medium-sized; v_call: TRBV4-2
cdr3_nt: TGTGCCAGCAGGAAGAGGGCCGGAGGACTGTCTGGGGCCAACGTCCTGACTTTC; cdr3_aa: CASRKRAGGLSGANVLTF; j_call: TRBJ2-6; d_call: .; clone_size: medium-sized; v_call: TRBV6-1
cdr3_nt: TGTGCCAGCAGTTACCCCCTTCACGGGACAGCTTTCTTCAATGAGCAGTTCTTC; cdr3_aa: CASSYPLHGTAFFNEQFF; j_call: TRBJ2-1; d_call: TRBD1; clone_size: medium-sized; v_call: TRBV6-6
cdr3_nt: TGCAGTGCACCCCGTTTCGAGAACACTGAAGCTTTCTTT; cdr3_aa: CSAPRFENTEAFF; j_call: TRBJ1-1; d_call: .; clone_size: medium-sized; v_call: TRBV20-1
cdr3_nt: TGTGCCAGTAGTGAGGGTCCTCCCTTTAGAGAGACCCAGTACTTC; cdr3_aa: CASSEGPPFRETQYF; j_call: TRBJ2-5; d_call: .; clone_size: medium-sized; v_call: TRBV19
cdr3_nt: TGTGCCAGCAGCGTAGGGGACGGAAGCTCTGGAAACACCATATATTTT; cdr3_aa: CASSVGDGSSGNTIYF; j_call: TRBJ1-3; d_call: .; clone_size: few; v_call: TRBV9
cdr3_nt: TGCAGTGGGTCCGGAAGCGGGGGACTCACAGATACGCAGTATTTT; cdr3_aa: CSGSGSGGLTDTQYF; j_call: TRBJ2-3; d_call: TRBD2; clone_size: .; v_call: TRBV20-1
cdr3_nt: TGTGCCAGCAGACCGGACCCAGCGGGGGCCAACAATGAGCAGTTCTTC; cdr3_aa: CASRPDPAGANNEQFF; j_call: TRBJ2-1; d_call: TRBD2; clone_size: medium-sized; v_call: TRBV6-4
cdr3_nt: TGCAGTGCTAGAGTTCCCGGGACGGCGAACACTGAAGCTTTCTTT; cdr3_aa: CSARVPGTANTEAFF; j_call: TRBJ1-1; d_call: .; clone_size: few; v_call: TRBV20-1
cdr3_nt: TGCGCCAGCAGCCAAGATCGGGGCGGGGTAAGGACAGATACGCAGTATTTT; cdr3_aa: CASSQDRGGVRTDTQYF; j_call: TRBJ2-3; d_call: .; clone_size: once; v_call: TRBV4-3